This passage covers 30 T cell receptor beta chains from one sample sequenced in a study of T cells after yellow fever vaccination. TCRdb passed the 5' RACE reads through MiXCR, listing each CDR3 protein once. Of 600,000 to 750,000 distinct CDR3 sequences listed, approximately 13% were seen once; the top ten hold more than 13%. The material sequenced was PBMCs, taken on the day of the yellow fever booster vaccination. All receptors come from a man younger than 45 who received the YFV17D yellow fever vaccine.

The genes are TRBV7-9 and TRBJ2-7; TRBD2 matches at 7 bases. Germline V gene lookup returns CDR1 SEHNR and CDR2 FQNEAQ (reference sequence). This CDR3 spans 16 amino acids. The junction had 11 bases not matched to a gene; V was cut back by 2 bases and J by 4 bases. This CDR3 is CASSLSTSALAYEQYF. DNA of the CDR3: TGTGCCAGCAGCTTATCAACTAGCGCCCTGGCATACGAGCAGTACTTC. The entire variable domain, with the rest obtained from reference TRBV7-9 and TRBJ2-7, is as follows: DTGVSQNPRHKITKRGQNVTFRCDPISEHNRLYWYRQTLGQGPEFLTYFQNEAQLEKSRLLSDRFSAERPKGSFSTLEIQRTEQGDSAMYLCASSLSTSALAYEQYFGPGTRLTVT.

This clonotype was counted only a few times. The chain links TRBV4-2 to TRBJ1-1; perhaps TRBD1 as D (5 bases). The ends were cut back, 1 base at V and 1 base at J, with 10 bases in the middle. The CDR3 is made up of 15 amino acids. Germline CDR1 is LGHNA and CDR2 is YNFKEQ. The CDR3: CASSQGDGSNTEAFF. CDR3 DNA sequence: TGTGCCAGCAGCCAAGGGGACGGCTCGAACACTGAAGCTTTCTTT.

This clonotype was picked up many times. The gene calls are TRBV9 and TRBJ2-7; 12 nucleotides line up with TRBD2. CDR3 length equals 13 residues. J lost 9 bases, V lost 0 bases, and 1 base had no gene match. Germline V gene data show CDR1 as SGDLS and CDR2 as YYNGEE. CDR3 in DNA: TGTGCCAGCAGCGTAGAGACTAGCGGGAGGCAGTACTTC. Residues: CASSVETSGRQYF.

This clonotype was detected only a few times. The chain couples TRBV7-9 to TRBJ2-1; D unclear. The CDR3 has 14 residues. The V gene's germline CDR1 is SEHNR and CDR2 FQNEAQ (reference sequence). Deletions cut 5 bases from V and 7 bases from J, with 15 bases between. The CDR3 spells CASSARIGVNEQFF. The CDR3 DNA reads TGTGCCAGCAGCGCCCGAATAGGTGTAAATGAGCAGTTCTTC.

The V call is TRBV5-1, the J call TRBJ2-3, with TRBD2 matching 13 bases. Losses at the gene ends were 7 bases for V and 6 bases for J; bases not matched to a gene: 5. The CDR3 consists of 14 residues. The germline CDR1 and CDR2 sequences are SGHRS and YFSETQ. The CDR3 here is CASRTSGSEDTQYF. CDR3 DNA: TGCGCCAGCCGGACTAGCGGGAGTGAGGATACGCAGTATTTT.

This clonotype appeared a few times. This chain connects TRBV6-1 to TRBJ2-5; TRBD2 aligns across 8 bases. V lost 8 bases, J lost 1 base, and 6 bases stayed unmatched. The CDR3 is 14 residues long. CDR1 is MNHNS and CDR2 is SASEGT in the germline V gene. The CDR3: CASRLRGGQETQYF. In DNA, the CDR3 is TGTGCCAGCCGCCTTCGGGGGGGCCAAGAGACCCAGTACTTC.

This rearrangement joins TRBV5-1 to TRBJ2-1, with a tentative D call TRBD2 (5 bases). The ends were cut back, 3 bases at V and 0 bases at J, with 7 bases in the middle. The CDR3 consists of 14 residues. Germline lookup yields CDR1 SGHRS and CDR2 YFSETQ. The CDR3 is CASSSGFSYNEQFF. CDR3 sequence (DNA): TGCGCCAGCAGCTCGGGGTTCTCCTACAATGAGCAGTTCTTC.

The chain carries TRBV5-1 and TRBJ2-2; D not certain. This CDR3 region has 13 residues. The germline gives CDR1 SGHRS, CDR2 YFSETQ. Trimming shortened V by 7 bases and J by 6 bases, and 13 bases separated the two germline ends. CDR3 in amino acids: CASSTGGPGELFF. The CDR3 nucleotides read TGCGCCAGCTCCACTGGTGGGCCCGGGGAGCTGTTTTTT. Filled out from reference TRBV5-1 and TRBJ2-2, the complete variable domain reads KAGVTQTPRYLIKTRGQQVTLSCSPISGHRSVSWYQQTPGQGLQFLFEYFSETQRNKGNFPGRFSGRQFSNSRSEMNVSTLELGDSALYLCASSTGGPGELFFGEGSRLTVL.

The table lists this clonotype with a few counts. The chain joins TRBV10-3 to TRBJ2-7; a weak D match, TRBD2 (5 bases). The V end lost 5 bases, the J end lost 6 bases, and 20 bases lay between the germline ends. The CDR3 extends over 15 amino acids. From germline, CDR1 is ENHRY and CDR2 SYGVKD. The CDR3 coding sequence is TGTGCCATCAGTTGGACTCTCAGCGATTCCGGCGAGCAGTACTTC. Protein sequence: CAISWTLSDSGEQYF.

This sequence joins TRBV12-3 or TRBV12-4 and TRBJ1-2; the D gene is possibly TRBD1 (5 bases). CDR3 length equals 13 residues. Between the trimmed V and J ends, which lost 5 bases and 4 bases, there was a span of 11 bases. DNA for the CDR3: TGTGCCAGCAGTCCGGGACGGTTCTATGGCTACACCTTC. Translated, it gives CASSPGRFYGYTF.

This clonotype was observed a handful of times. The chain joins TRBV12-3 or TRBV12-4 to TRBJ2-1; TRBD2 aligns across 12 bases. V shed 6 bases, J shed 12 bases, and the junction held 6 bases outside the gene matches. The CDR3 runs to 13 residues. The CDR3 DNA is TGTGCCAGCAGCGGACTAGCGGGACAGGCGCAGTTCTTC. This translates into CASSGLAGQAQFF.

The rearrangement links TRBV12-3 or TRBV12-4 to TRBJ2-3; 10 nucleotides line up with TRBD2. CDR3 length: 15 residues. With V trimmed by 7 bases and J by 4 bases, 8 bases remained unmatched. DNA of the CDR3: TGTGCCAGCACCCCCACTAGCGGGACGTCAGATACGCAGTATTTT. It is translated as CASTPTSGTSDTQYF.

This clonotype was seen only a few times. CDR3 region: CASSEGDGISNEQFF. The DNA for the CDR3 is TGTGCCAGCTCGGAGGGGGATGGCATTAGCAATGAGCAGTTCTTC. The V and J genes are TRBV18 and TRBJ2-1; D is possibly TRBD1 or TRBD2 (6 bases each). Germline V gene sequence: CDR1 KGHSH, CDR2 LQKENI. V lost 6 bases and J lost 6, with 18 bases in between. The CDR3 covers 15 residues. The entire variable domain, with the rest obtained from reference TRBV18 and TRBJ2-1, is as follows: NAGVMQNPRHLVRRRGQEARLRCSPMKGHSHVYWYRQLPEEGLKFMVYLQKENIIDESGMPKERFSAEFPKEGPSILRIQQVVRGDSAAYFCASSEGDGISNEQFFGPGTRLTVL.

This clonotype was counted between two and nine times. This chain joins TRBV21-1 and TRBJ2-3; the table assigns TRBD2, which was not confirmed against the DNA. TRBV21-1 is listed as a pseudogene. This CDR3 is 17 amino acids long. The CDR3 protein is CASSKTGTSGATDTQYF. In nucleotides, the CDR3 is TGTGCCAGCAGCAAGACTGGGACTAGCGGGGCCACAGATACGCAGTATTTT.

This chain links TRBV20-1 with TRBJ2-7; D remains ambiguous. The V end lost 6 bases, the J end lost 4 bases, and 25 bases lay between the germline ends. CDR1 is DFQATT and CDR2 is SNEGSKA in the germline V gene (reference sequence). The CDR3 runs 16 residues. CDR3 DNA: TGCAGTGCGGGAAACCTCAGGACCCAGGACCCTTACGAGCAGTACTTC. Encoded protein: CSAGNLRTQDPYEQYF.

In this sample, this clonotype turned up a few times. CDR3 loop: CASSLVAGTSGNTIYF. DNA of the CDR3: TGTGCCAGCAGCTTAGTAGCAGGGACTTCTGGAAACACCATATATTTT. The chain uses TRBV7-2 and TRBJ1-3, with D perhaps TRBD1 (5 bases). The CDR3 runs to 16 residues. Looked up from germline, CDR1 is SGHTA and CDR2 is FQGNSA. The V gene lost 1 base and the J gene lost 1 base, with 11 bases spanning the gap.

This clonotype occurred many times. The chain employs TRBV18 and TRBJ2-7; D gene uncertain. In germline, CDR1 is KGHSH, CDR2 LQKENI. CDR3 length: 13 amino acids. Deletions cut 3 bases from V and 3 bases from J, with 9 bases between. The CDR3 nucleotides are TGTGCCAGCTCACCCGGGCCGAACTACGAGCAGTACTTC. Protein sequence: CASSPGPNYEQYF.

This clonotype showed up many times. The genes are TRBV5-6 and TRBJ2-5; D not resolved. This CDR3 spans 14 amino acids. Germline loops: CDR1 SGHDT, CDR2 YYEEEE. V dropped 4 bases and J dropped 1 base, with 11 bases sitting between them. The DNA for the CDR3 is TGTGCCAGCAGCCTGGGAATGGTCCAAGAGACCCAGTACTTC. Its protein is CASSLGMVQETQYF.

V gene TRBV20-1 combines with J gene TRBJ1-4; D is unresolved. Germline V gives CDR1 DFQATT, CDR2 SNEGSKA (reference sequence). Trimming left V 0 bases short and J 10 bases short, with 18 bases between. The length of the CDR3 is 15 residues. The DNA for the CDR3 is TGCAGTGCTAGAGATCCGGACTTACGGGCCGGAAAACTGTTTTTT. Its protein is CSARDPDLRAGKLFF.

The chain recombines TRBV27 with TRBJ1-4, with D possibly TRBD1 on 6 matching bases. CDR3 length: 15 residues. Per the germline V gene, CDR1 is MNHEY and CDR2 is SMNVEV (reference sequence). The V end lost 6 bases, the J end lost 3 bases, and 14 bases lay between the germline ends. CDR3 in DNA: TGTGCCAGCAGCTACAACAGGGCGGCTAATGAAAAACTGTTTTTT. This codes for CASSYNRAANEKLFF. The variable domain in full, completed from reference TRBV27 and TRBJ1-4, reads EAQVTQNPRYLITVTGKKLTVTCSQNMNHEYMSWYRQDPGLGLRQIYYSMNVEVTDKGDVPEGYKVSRKEKRNFPLILESPSPNQTSLYFCASSYNRAANEKLFFGSGTQLSVL.

In this sample, this clonotype turned up many times. This chain joins TRBV12-3 or TRBV12-4 and TRBJ2-2; 9 positions agree with TRBD2. Losses at the gene ends were 5 bases for V and 4 bases for J; bases not matched to a gene: 8. This CDR3 comprises 16 residues. CDR3 sequence (DNA): TGTGCCAGCAGTACCCTTCTAGCGGGAACCACCGGGGAGCTGTTTTTT. Translation gives CASSTLLAGTTGELFF.

This clonotype was observed a handful of times. The chain combines TRBV7-2 with TRBJ1-5; unclear D gene. Trimming stripped 2 bases from V and 7 bases from J, with 6 bases between. This CDR3 region has 12 residues. Germline V gene data show CDR1 as SGHTA and CDR2 as FQGNSA. The CDR3 reads CASSLRSQPQHF. The CDR3 DNA is TGTGCCAGCAGCTTAAGATCGCAGCCCCAGCATTTT.

The chain couples TRBV6-2 or TRBV6-3 to TRBJ2-7; D call uncertain. This CDR3 region has 13 residues. CDR1 and CDR2 from the germline V gene are MNHEY and SVGEGT. V was clipped by 1 base and J by 4 bases, with 8 bases between them. The CDR3 sequence is CASSYFYGYEQYF. The CDR3 region has the DNA TGTGCCAGCAGTTACTTTTACGGGTACGAGCAGTACTTC.

The chain employs TRBV6-4 and TRBJ2-2; no clear D gene. Germline CDR1 MRHNA, CDR2 SNTAGT. The germline V and J ends were trimmed by 6 bases and 1 base, with 33 bases remaining between them. This CDR3 has 22 residues. The DNA for the CDR3 is TGTGCCAGCAGACCCGCCCCGGCGCTTCCGAGGATTTCCGAGGAGAACACCGGGGAGCTGTTTTTT. It is translated as CASRPAPALPRISEENTGELFF.

This rearrangement joins TRBV12-3 or TRBV12-4 to TRBJ1-2, with unresolved D. The CDR3 runs to 13 residues. V lost 7 bases and J lost 7, with 16 bases in between. The CDR3 spells CASTRSESGGYTF. The CDR3, as DNA: TGTGCCAGCACCCGCAGCGAGTCCGGTGGCTACACCTTC.

The gene calls are TRBV9 and TRBJ2-3, with D possibly matching TRBD1 (5 bases). Germline lookup yields CDR1 SGDLS and CDR2 YYNGEE. V gave up 0 bases and J gave up 6 bases, with 8 bases separating them. The CDR3 length is 13 residues. The DNA of the CDR3 is TGTGCCAGCAGCGTAGAGGGGTTGGATACGCAGTATTTT. As protein: CASSVEGLDTQYF.

This chain uses TRBV5-1 with TRBJ1-2; no definite D call. The CDR3 consists of 14 residues. Germline assignment: CDR1 SGHRS and CDR2 YFSETQ. Between the trimmed V and J ends, which lost 3 bases and 5 bases, there was a span of 14 bases. Written as DNA, the CDR3 is TGCGCCAGCAGCTATGAGGGAATTTCTTATGGCTACACCTTC. It translates to CASSYEGISYGYTF.

This clonotype came up a few times. This rearrangement joins TRBV6-1 to TRBJ1-2; D ambiguous. Germline CDR1 reads MNHNS; CDR2 reads SASEGT. There are 13 residues in the CDR3. Trimming pared 7 bases from V and 2 bases from J, leaving 11 bases between. The CDR3 nucleotides are TGTGCCAGCATCTCTCACGTCAACTATGGCTACACCTTC. Its translation: CASISHVNYGYTF.

This clonotype was seen ten or more times. This chain joins TRBV9 and TRBJ2-5; 8 bases align to TRBD2. In germline, CDR1 is SGDLS, CDR2 YYNGEE. The trim removed 5 bases at V and 4 bases at J, leaving 4 bases unmatched. The CDR3 sequence is 13 residues long. The CDR3 DNA is TGTGCCAGCAGTGTTGCGGGAGGAGAGACCCAGTACTTC. It codes for CASSVAGGETQYF.

The chain links TRBV2 to TRBJ2-7; 9 bases map to TRBD1. The trim removed 5 bases at V and 5 bases at J, leaving 7 bases unmatched. In germline, CDR1 is SNHLY, CDR2 FYNNEI. The CDR3 is made up of 14 amino acids. The CDR3 nucleotides are TGTGCCAGCAGTCCGACAGGGGGTAGAGACGAGCAGTACTTC. This codes for CASSPTGGRDEQYF.